These T cell receptor beta chains were read from a single sample in a study of neurological immune-mediated disorders. MiXCR, run by TCRdb on the 5' RACE reads, gives a single entry per CDR3 protein. The sample includes about 46,000 distinct CDR3 sequences, 1.9% of them seen just once. The sample was PBMCs. These receptor sequences come from a woman aged 40-49 years with multiple sclerosis. The conserved cysteine and the conserved F or W are not part of the CDR3 here.

J gene: TRBJ2-7
V gene: TRBV20-1
CDR3 protein: SARQGAGEQY

J gene: TRBJ2-1
V gene: TRBV29-1
CDR3 protein: SARPDLDEQF

J gene: TRBJ2-4
V gene: TRBV20-1
CDR3 protein: SARRLGQLAKNIQY

J gene: TRBJ1-4
V gene: TRBV15
CDR3 protein: ATSRNSNEKLF

J gene: TRBJ1-6
V gene: TRBV5-5
CDR3 protein: ASSSGGYNSTLN

J gene: TRBJ1-4
V gene: TRBV4-2
CDR3 protein: ASSQGSGERWNEKLF

J gene: TRBJ2-4
V gene: TRBV20-1
CDR3 protein: SASHSGGDDIQY

J gene: TRBJ1-5
V gene: TRBV4-1
CDR3 protein: ASSQTTGAHNQPQH

J gene: TRBJ2-1
V gene: TRBV5-6
CDR3 protein: ASRGTRSSYNEQF

J gene: TRBJ1-2
V gene: TRBV29-1
CDR3 protein: SVEVFGYGYT

J gene: TRBJ2-1
V gene: TRBV15
CDR3 protein: ATSSFMGGDEQF

J gene: TRBJ2-1
V gene: TRBV5-1
CDR3 protein: ASSLGFPYNEQF

J gene: TRBJ2-7
V gene: TRBV5-1
CDR3 protein: ASSSIIGVSWEQY

J gene: TRBJ2-3
V gene: TRBV7-8
CDR3 protein: ASSSPRQGWDQY

J gene: TRBJ2-7
V gene: TRBV20-1
CDR3 protein: SAVDPSGHEQY

J gene: TRBJ1-1
V gene: TRBV4-1
CDR3 protein: ASSPRLQWGNTEAF

J gene: TRBJ1-6
V gene: TRBV9
CDR3 protein: ASSDRANSPLH

J gene: TRBJ2-5
V gene: TRBV5-1
CDR3 protein: ASSGGGEETQY

J gene: TRBJ2-3
V gene: TRBV5-1
CDR3 protein: ASSSGTSGGTDTQY

J gene: TRBJ2-3
V gene: TRBV10-3
CDR3 protein: AISESLRRVTDTQY

J gene: TRBJ1-5
V gene: TRBV12-3/TRBV12-4
CDR3 protein: ASSLGGTSQPQH

J gene: TRBJ1-2
V gene: TRBV12-3/TRBV12-4
CDR3 protein: AIGAGRRVDGYT

J gene: TRBJ2-3
V gene: TRBV6-6
CDR3 protein: ASSQTVTDTQY

J gene: TRBJ2-1
V gene: TRBV6-5
CDR3 protein: ASSYDLLALNEQF

J gene: TRBJ2-5
V gene: TRBV9
CDR3 protein: ASSAGGARSETQY

J gene: TRBJ2-1
V gene: TRBV5-1
CDR3 protein: ASSLDRSSYNEQF

J gene: TRBJ2-1
V gene: TRBV7-8
CDR3 protein: ASSLGTGDGHEQF

J gene: TRBJ2-5
V gene: TRBV10-3
CDR3 protein: AIAPGDQETQY

J gene: TRBJ1-1
V gene: TRBV5-1
CDR3 protein: ASSLGGGIMNTEAF

J gene: TRBJ2-2
V gene: TRBV20-1
CDR3 protein: SVSDGGRTGELF

J gene: TRBJ2-7
V gene: TRBV11-2
CDR3 protein: ASSLSWVGYEQY

J gene: TRBJ1-2
V gene: TRBV7-6
CDR3 protein: ASSLGTGPGVYGYT

J gene: TRBJ2-2
V gene: TRBV10-3
CDR3 protein: AISDILVRGTTGTGELF

J gene: TRBJ2-7
V gene: TRBV4-1
CDR3 protein: ASSLGTGAIYEQY

J gene: TRBJ1-1
V gene: TRBV5-1
CDR3 protein: ASSPMANTEAF

J gene: TRBJ2-3
V gene: TRBV20-1
CDR3 protein: SAQPGQGSLTQY

J gene: TRBJ1-2
V gene: TRBV29-1
CDR3 protein: SVDWDYWKGLNGYT

J gene: TRBJ1-2
V gene: TRBV15
CDR3 protein: ATSRAELWGLDGYT

J gene: TRBJ1-5
V gene: TRBV20-1
CDR3 protein: SASSQPGIDQPQH

J gene: TRBJ2-7
V gene: TRBV7-2
CDR3 protein: ASSLDPGNAYEQY

J gene: TRBJ1-5
V gene: TRBV3-1
CDR3 protein: ASSLPGQPQH

J gene: TRBJ2-3
V gene: TRBV20-1
CDR3 protein: SARDDPYTQY

J gene: TRBJ1-1
V gene: TRBV14
CDR3 protein: ASSQDTAEAF

J gene: TRBJ1-2
V gene: TRBV6-5
CDR3 protein: ASSYSAPSQGYYGYT

J gene: TRBJ1-1
V gene: TRBV24-1
CDR3 protein: ATSDFRNEAF

J gene: TRBJ2-7
V gene: TRBV9
CDR3 protein: ASSEGGGLAATEQY

J gene: TRBJ2-7
V gene: TRBV20-1
CDR3 protein: SARRGTGSRTYEQY

J gene: TRBJ2-2
V gene: TRBV20-1
CDR3 protein: SAPHHITGELF

J gene: TRBJ1-5
V gene: TRBV12-5
CDR3 protein: ASGLRGQGINQPQH

J gene: TRBJ2-1
V gene: TRBV24-1
CDR3 protein: ATSDSLTSDEQF

J gene: TRBJ1-6
V gene: TRBV12-3/TRBV12-4
CDR3 protein: ASSGPRSPLH

J gene: TRBJ2-7
V gene: TRBV5-1
CDR3 protein: ASSLAARGDEQY

J gene: TRBJ2-1
V gene: TRBV15
CDR3 protein: ATSALLGEQF

J gene: TRBJ1-2
V gene: TRBV6-1
CDR3 protein: ASSEVGYGYT

J gene: TRBJ2-5
V gene: TRBV15
CDR3 protein: ATSRDFETQY

J gene: TRBJ2-7
V gene: TRBV5-1
CDR3 protein: ASSSTGSSYEQY

J gene: TRBJ1-2
V gene: TRBV5-1
CDR3 protein: ASGLTMLGQSYGYT